This passage covers 21 T cell receptor beta chains from one sample sequenced in a study of regulatory T cells in long-lasting Graves disease. Arm-PCR of CDR3 regions with iRepertoire HTBI primers generated TCR beta libraries. TCRdb ran MiXCR on the multiplex PCR reads and lists one entry per CDR3 protein. The table shows a few hundred thousand distinct CDR3 sequences, with roughly 12% occurring only once. Time point here: newly diagnosed GD, antithyroid drugs for less than 3 months. Researchers made the TCR library from RNA that was extracted from PBMCs. The same data also went into a second study, on T cells in Graves' hyperthyroidism and ophthalmopathy.

The starting material was peripheral blood mononuclear cells (PBMCs), obtained at new diagnosis, from a patient treated with antithyroid drugs. Every receptor here comes from a woman aged 18-29 years with Graves disease.

This clonotype came up a few times. CDR3 residues: CASSEAYHNEQFF. DNA for the CDR3: TGTGCCAGCAGCGAAGCCTACCACAATGAGCAGTTCTTC. The gene calls are TRBV4-2 and TRBJ2-1; D ambiguous. The CDR3 extends over 13 amino acids. Between the trimmed V and J ends, which lost 5 bases and 5 bases, there was a span of 10 bases. Germline CDR1 is LGHNA and CDR2 is YNFKEQ.

This clonotype was observed a few times. The junction does not match germline at one end; this may be a read error. The chain joins TRBV24-1 to TRBJ2-2, with D possibly being TRBD2 (6 bases). Per the germline V gene, CDR1 is KGHDR and CDR2 is SFDVKD. This CDR3 spans 14 amino acids. The CDR3: CVTSGRSDTGELFF. The CDR3 coding sequence is TGTGTCACCAGTGGGAGGTCCGACACCGGGGAGCTGTTTTTT.

J is TRBJ1-2 and V is TRBV7-9; D is perhaps TRBD1 (6 bases). The CDR3 is made up of 14 amino acids. V was clipped by 4 bases and J by 4 bases, with 13 bases between them. CDR1 and CDR2 (germline): SEHNR, FQNEAQ (reference sequence). The CDR3 sequence is CASSSRGRVYGYTF. As DNA, the CDR3 is TGTGCCAGCAGCTCCCGGGGGCGGGTCTATGGCTACACCTTC.

This clonotype turned up a few times. V is TRBV18 and J is TRBJ2-1; a possible D gene is TRBD2 (5 bases). The CDR3 sequence is 17 residues long. The V end was cut by 3 bases, the J end by 0 bases, with 15 bases between. In germline, CDR1 is KGHSH, CDR2 LQKENI. The CDR3 region is CASSPNTLAPSYNEQFF. CDR3 nucleotide sequence: TGTGCCAGCTCACCGAATACTCTAGCTCCCTCCTACAATGAGCAGTTCTTC.

This clonotype was found many times. The V and J genes are TRBV7-2 and TRBJ1-1; a weak D match, TRBD1 (5 bases). Trimming removed 7 bases from V and 5 bases from J, with 14 bases in between. Germline loops: CDR1 SGHTA, CDR2 FQGNSA. The CDR3 has 13 amino acids. DNA of the CDR3: TGTGCCAGCACCCTGCTCGGGGGGACTGAAGCTTTCTTT. It specifies CASTLLGGTEAFF. The whole variable domain, filled in from reference TRBV7-2 and TRBJ1-1, reads GAGVSQSPSNKVTEKGKDVELRCDPISGHTALYWYRQSLGQGLEFLIYFQGNSAPDKSGLPSDRFSAERTGGSVSTLTIQRTQQEDSAVYLCASTLLGGTEAFFGQGTRLTVV.

This clonotype was seen ten or more times. V usage is TRBV2 and J usage is TRBJ1-1, with D possibly TRBD1 on 5 matching bases. Germline V gives CDR1 SNHLY, CDR2 FYNNEI. CDR3 length equals 17 residues. V was shortened by 8 bases and J by 2 bases, with 24 bases between the two germline ends. For the CDR3, the DNA is TGTGCCAGCCAGACCCGGGGACCCCATCCTAAAAACACTGAAGCTTTCTTT. Its translation is CASQTRGPHPKNTEAFF.

Note on this clonotype: This may arise from a read error, as a much more abundant clone is one base away. The chain employs TRBV6-5 and TRBJ1-5; no firm D call. There are 17 residues in the CDR3. V was shortened by 2 bases and J by 3 bases, with 17 bases between the two germline ends. Germline V lookup: CDR1 MNHEY, CDR2 SVGAGI. The chain's CDR3 is CASSYETRRRANQPQHF. The CDR3 DNA is TGTGCCAGCAGTTACGAAACGAGGAGGAGAGCCAATCAGCCCCAGCATTTT.

This clonotype showed up many times. V usage is TRBV20-1 and J usage is TRBJ1-1; a possible D gene is TRBD1 (6 bases). Per germline, CDR1 DFQATT and CDR2 SNEGSKA (reference sequence). This CDR3 is 16 amino acids long. The V end lost 0 bases, the J end lost 1 base, and 15 bases lay between the germline ends. CDR3 residues: CSARDPQGPANTEAFF. DNA of the CDR3: TGCAGTGCTAGAGATCCTCAGGGGCCGGCGAACACTGAAGCTTTCTTT.

This clonotype has ten or more counts. The chain joins TRBV6-4 to TRBJ2-5; TRBD1 is a possible D gene (5 bases). V lost 6 bases, J lost 1 base, and 9 bases lay in between. CDR3 size: 13 residues. In germline, CDR1 is MRHNA, CDR2 SNTAGT. CDR3: CASSETAQETQYF. CDR3 bases: TGTGCCAGCAGCGAGACAGCCCAAGAGACCCAGTACTTC.

This clonotype was picked up many times. The chain combines TRBV5-8 with TRBJ1-1, with unresolved D. Trimming shortened V by 4 bases and J by 0 bases, and 10 bases separated the two germline ends. The CDR3 extends over 14 amino acids. The germline CDR1 and CDR2 sequences are SGHTS and YDEGEE. For the CDR3, the DNA is TGTGCCAGCAGCCCGGTTTACCTGAACACTGAAGCTTTCTTT. It specifies CASSPVYLNTEAFF.

In this sample, this clonotype turned up a few times. The chain has TRBV4-3 and TRBJ2-3, with D possibly being TRBD2 (6 bases). CDR1 LGHNA and CDR2 YSLEER come from the germline V gene. The CDR3 length is 18 residues. V was cut by 0 bases and J by 2 bases, with 18 bases left in between. This CDR3 reads CASSQELVDRDFTDTQYF. The CDR3 nucleotides read TGCGCCAGCAGCCAAGAGCTCGTAGATCGGGACTTCACAGATACGCAGTATTTT.

This clonotype was recorded at least ten times. The chain carries TRBV7-3 and TRBJ2-7; a weak D match, TRBD1 (6 bases). The CDR3 is 14 residues long. V was clipped by 5 bases and J by 1 base, with 12 bases between them. Germline CDR1 reads SGHTA; CDR2 reads FQGTGA. The CDR3 reads CASSHGQTSYEQYV. Written as DNA, the CDR3 is TGTGCCAGCAGCCACGGACAGACGTCCTACGAGCAGTACGTC.

There are many counts of this clonotype. The chain uses TRBV20-1 and TRBJ2-1, with 9 bases fitting TRBD1. With 6 bases clipped from V and 2 bases from J, the junction kept 14 bases outside the gene matches. Germline CDR1 is DFQATT and CDR2 is SNEGSKA (reference sequence). This CDR3 comprises 17 residues. DNA for the CDR3: TGCAGTGCCAGGTACAGGGGGCGGTCTGGCCCCTACAATGAGCAGTTCTTC. Amino acid sequence: CSARYRGRSGPYNEQFF.

This clonotype was recorded many times. The chain uses TRBV7-2 and TRBJ2-7; D gene ambiguous. The CDR3 runs to 11 residues. V gave up 6 bases and J gave up 2 bases, with 5 bases separating them. Germline lookup yields CDR1 SGHTA and CDR2 FQGNSA. CDR3 region: CASSEAYEQYV. DNA of the CDR3: TGTGCCAGCAGTGAAGCCTACGAGCAGTACGTC.

This clonotype occurred many times. The CDR3: CASSPGNYGYTF. The CDR3 DNA follows: TGTGCCAGCAGTCCAGGGAACTATGGCTACACCTTC. This rearrangement joins TRBV3-1 to TRBJ1-2; tentatively, D is TRBD1 (5 bases). CDR3 length: 12 amino acids. The germline gives CDR1 LGHDT, CDR2 YNNKEL (reference sequence). The V and J ends lost 6 bases and 2 bases respectively, with 7 bases between them.

The V and J genes are TRBV7-9 and TRBJ2-1; D is unclear. The V end lost 4 bases, the J end lost 4 bases, and 8 bases lay between the germline ends. Germline V CDR1 and CDR2: SEHNR, FQNEAQ (reference sequence). The CDR3 has 13 residues. The CDR3 DNA follows: TGTGCCAGCAGCTACCGGTCGTACAATGAGCAGTTCTTC. This encodes CASSYRSYNEQFF.

This clonotype was seen at least ten times. This chain uses TRBV20-1 with TRBJ2-5; the match to TRBD1 covers 9 bases. The CDR3 has 14 residues. Losses at the gene ends were 1 base for V and 4 bases for J; bases not matched to a gene: 4. Germline V CDR1 and CDR2: DFQATT, SNEGSKA (reference sequence). The chain's CDR3 is CSARGQGEVETQYF. DNA of the CDR3: TGCAGTGCTAGAGGACAGGGGGAGGTAGAGACCCAGTACTTC.

This clonotype was detected ten times or more. The gene calls are TRBV5-1 and TRBJ1-1; no clear D gene. The germline V gene encodes CDR1 SGHRS and CDR2 YFSETQ. This CDR3 comprises 11 residues. Trimming removed 6 bases at V and 5 bases at J, with 8 bases between. In DNA form, the CDR3 reads TGCGCCAGCACAGTTGGAACTGAAGCTTTCTTT. It is translated as CASTVGTEAFF.

The V gene is TRBV13, the J gene TRBJ2-1, with no clear D. Germline V CDR1 and CDR2: PRHDT, FYEKMQ (reference sequence). The CDR3 has 14 amino acids. Trimming took off 5 bases at V and 8 bases at J, with 16 bases between the two ends. The CDR3 nucleotides are TGTGCCAGCAGCCGAGAGACGACGATCTATGAGCAGTTCTTC. This encodes CASSRETTIYEQFF.

At least ten counts were recorded for this clonotype. This chain connects TRBV7-9 to TRBJ2-1; 14 nucleotides line up with TRBD2. J was trimmed by 3 bases and V by 8 bases; bases with no gene match: 6. Looked up from germline, CDR1 is SEHNR and CDR2 is FQNEAQ (reference sequence). The CDR3 runs to 16 residues. The CDR3 DNA follows: TGTGCCAGCCCTGCGACTAGCGGGGGGGGCTACAATGAGCAGTTCTTC. It encodes CASPATSGGGYNEQFF.

This clonotype occurred many times. The chain combines TRBV20-1 with TRBJ2-7, with 8 bases matching TRBD1. Germline V lookup: CDR1 DFQATT, CDR2 SNEGSKA (reference sequence). This CDR3 comprises 16 residues. J lost 1 base, V lost 3 bases, and 11 bases had no gene match. The CDR3 reads CSARGHRGALSYEQYV. The CDR3, as DNA: TGCAGTGCTAGGGGGCACAGGGGGGCCTTATCCTACGAGCAGTACGTC.